This T cell receptor (beta chain) was sequenced in a study of control samples from healthy donors and cancer patients (dated by TCRdb to between 2020 and 2021). Worth noting for this clone: Its antigen is currently not known. No qualities accompany the bases; no much larger clone lies one base away.

Libraries came from the immunoSEQ multiplex PCR assay. Imported from immuneACCESS, the table was reduced by TCRdb to in-frame sequences with V and J called. These copies leave out some clones; in studies compared against another copy, an unresolved V gene accounts for under half, and the cause of the remainder is not known. Counted in this sample were fewer than 300,000 clones; almost 85% of them appeared once. Of the sample, 13% falls within the top ten clones. Measured from the cysteine to the phenylalanine, the CDR3 is 14 residues long. The retained sequence is limited to the CDR3, 42 bases, with the frame set at the first base. V is pared back by 4 bases and J by 1 base, with 10 bases lying between the germline termini. The germline V gene (reference sequence) specifies LNHDA as CDR1 and SQIVND as CDR2.

The chain links TRBV19 with TRBJ1-1; the D gene is not confidently resolved. Source material: PBMCs. The TCR originated in a woman in her sixties with lung cancer. Read as DNA, the sequence is TGTGCCAGTAGTACGCCCGTGGGGAACACTGAAGCTTTCTTT. This gives the protein CASSTPVGNTEAFF.